The clone carrying this T cell receptor (beta chain) came up many times. The target antigen is unknown. The data were taken from a study of response to subunit inactivated influenza vaccine. Whole-study results and caveats: There was a suggestion from the authors that each seasonal influenza vaccination recruits few new T cells.

Deletions cut 0 bases from V and 4 bases from J, with 7 bases between. Germline assignment: CDR1 SGHKS and CDR2 YYEKEE (reference sequence). This CDR3 is built from 14 residues. TCRdb called the RT-PCR reads again in MiXCR, with one record for every CDR3 protein. Here the sample spans some 600,000 distinct CDR3 sequences, around 13% being singletons. This specimen consisted of PBMCs from blood, obtained approximately 15 days before vaccination. The V call is TRBV5-5, the J call TRBJ2-2, with unresolved D. The clonotype comes from a man aged 50-60 years who received an inactivated influenza vaccine. The CDR3 loop reads CASSLEGFTGELFF. In DNA, the CDR3 is TGTGCCAGCAGCTTGGAAGGGTTCACCGGGGAGCTGTTTTTT.